This paragraph covers one TCR beta chain sequence. Its target is not known. This record comes from a study of T-cell memory formation after mild COVID-19. Study-level points and caveats: Among contracting clones, CD4+ were mainly CM/EM and CD8+ enriched in EMRA. Day 15 to 85 contracting clones showed balanced CD4/CD8; day 15 to 37 expanders favored CD4+.

The CDR3 runs 15 residues. Germline lookup yields CDR1 LGHDT and CDR2 YNNKEL (reference sequence). V was pared by 0 bases and J by 7 bases, with 12 bases between. TCR alpha and TCR beta cDNA libraries carrying sample barcodes and UMIs were produced by 5'RACE using constant-segment primers. MiXCR, run by TCRdb on the 5' RACE reads, gives a single entry per CDR3 protein. The data show some 160,000 distinct CDR3 sequences, 31% seen once. The sample taken for sequencing was PBMCs or a T cell subset sorted from them (not recorded which). This TCR derives from an adult woman who had mild COVID-19 (a few samples of this study predate the infection). Cell type and time point are not known. This chain uses TRBV3-1 with TRBJ1-4, with TRBD1 as a possible D gene (6 bases). CDR3 sequence: CASSQESGAGEKLFF. The CDR3 DNA reads as TGTGCCAGCAGCCAAGAATCGGGGGCAGGTGAAAAACTGTTTTTT.